The 14 T cell receptor beta chains below all came from one sample that was sequenced in a study of blood T cell repertoires in COVID-19. TCRdb's table, derived via immunoSEQ multiplex PCR, lists solely in-frame clones and lacks some. The repertoire includes about 95,000 clones, approximately 91% of them detected once, and about 4.9% sits in the top ten. The sample taken for sequencing was peripheral blood. Receptors originate from a man aged 55-75 years with COVID-19, enrolled during active disease.

The V and J genes are TRBV4-1 and TRBJ2-7; D not certain. This CDR3 contains 12 residues. Germline V gives CDR1 MGHRA, CDR2 YSYEKL. V was cut by 3 bases and J by 5 bases, with 8 bases left in between. CDR3 DNA: TGCGCCAGCAGCCAGGTGCAGAACGAGCAGTACTTC. Translating gives CASSQVQNEQYF.

This chain joins TRBV6-5 and TRBJ2-7; 12 nucleotides line up with TRBD2. V shed 6 bases, J shed 3 bases, and the junction held 6 bases outside the gene matches. CDR1 is MNHEY, CDR2 SVGAGI, per germline. There are 15 residues in the CDR3. The CDR3 here is CASRESTSGSYEQYF. The CDR3 bases are TGTGCCAGCAGGGAGTCGACTAGCGGGAGCTACGAGCAGTACTTC.

The chain has TRBV5-1 and TRBJ2-2; 13 bases align to TRBD2. Trimming took 4 bases from V and 2 from J; bases not matched to a gene: 2. The CDR3 sequence is 16 residues long. The V gene's germline CDR1 is SGHRS and CDR2 YFSETQ. The CDR3 region is CASSAGLAGNTGELFF. The CDR3 nucleotides read TGCGCCAGCAGCGCGGGACTAGCGGGAAACACCGGGGAGCTGTTTTTT.

This rearrangement joins TRBV7-8 to TRBJ2-7; possible D gene TRBD1, 6 bases. Germline V gene sequence: CDR1 SGHVS, CDR2 FQNEAQ. The CDR3 totals 16 residues. Trimming removed 3 bases at V and 3 bases at J, with 18 bases between. The CDR3 here is CASSFTTGGLFYEQYF. The CDR3 nucleotides are TGTGCCAGCAGCTTTACGACAGGTGGTCTATTCTACGAGCAGTACTTC.

The chain combines TRBV27 with TRBJ1-1; TRBD1 matches 11 bases. V gave up 4 bases and J gave up 10 bases; unmatched junction bases: 11. Germline CDR1 MNHEY, CDR2 SMNVEV (reference sequence). The CDR3 runs to 15 residues. This CDR3 reads CASSSLTDRGLVAFF. In DNA form, the CDR3 reads TGTGCCAGCAGTTCCCTGACGGACAGGGGGCTTGTAGCTTTCTTT.

This clone came up once. The chain joins TRBV19 to TRBJ1-5; maybe TRBD1 (6 bases). Germline values: CDR1 LNHDA, CDR2 SQIVND (reference sequence). The CDR3 extends over 15 amino acids. V dropped 6 bases and J dropped 0 bases, with 12 bases sitting between them. The CDR3: CASSQTGYSNQPQHF. CDR3 nucleotides: TGTGCCAGTAGCCAGACAGGATATAGCAATCAGCCCCAGCATTTT.

The chain recombines TRBV5-1 with TRBJ2-7; 8 bases fit TRBD1. V dropped 0 bases and J dropped 5; count of bases not matched to a gene: 4. Germline lookup yields CDR1 SGHRS and CDR2 YFSETQ. The CDR3 runs 14 residues. The CDR3 nucleotides read TGCGCCAGCAGCTTGGGACAGGGGATACACGAGCAGTACTTC. It translates to CASSLGQGIHEQYF.

The chain carries TRBV12-5 and TRBJ2-5; 7 positions agree with TRBD1. This CDR3 region has 14 residues. The junction had 11 bases not matched to a gene; V was cut back by 6 bases and J by 7 bases. CDR1 is LGHNT and CDR2 is FRNRAP in the germline V gene. CDR3 coding DNA: TGTGCTAGTGGGTACGGGACAGCCGAGGGGACCCAGTACTTC. Its protein product is CASGYGTAEGTQYF. Based on the CDR3 plus reference TRBV12-5 and TRBJ2-5, the full variable domain is DARVTQTPRHKVTEMGQEVTMRCQPILGHNTVFWYRQTMMQGLELLAYFRNRAPLDDSGMPKDRFSAEMPDATLATLKIQPSEPRDSAVYFCASGYGTAEGTQYFGPGTRLLVL.

The chain recombines TRBV5-5 with TRBJ1-1; D possibly corresponds to TRBD1 (6 bases). This CDR3 contains 14 residues. Per germline, CDR1 SGHKS and CDR2 YYEKEE (reference sequence). Trimming shortened V by 3 bases and J by 1 base, and 10 bases separated the two germline ends. The CDR3 DNA follows: TGTGCCAGCAGCTCCTTAGGGGGGAACACTGAAGCTTTCTTT. It translates to CASSSLGGNTEAFF.

This chain joins TRBV28 and TRBJ2-1, with 9 positions matching TRBD2. This CDR3 comprises 17 residues. Germline V gives CDR1 MDHEN, CDR2 SYDVKM. With V trimmed by 3 bases and J by 1 base, 7 bases remained unmatched. In DNA form, the CDR3 reads TGTGCCAGCAGTTTTCGGGAAAGCGGGAGGTCCTACAATGAGCAGTTCTTC. Protein sequence: CASSFRESGRSYNEQFF. Filled out from reference TRBV28 and TRBJ2-1, the complete variable domain reads DVKVTQSSRYLVKRTGEKVFLECVQDMDHENMFWYRQDPGLGLRLIYFSYDVKMKEKGDIPEGYSVSREKKERFSLILESASTNQTSMYLCASSFRESGRSYNEQFFGPGTRLTVL.

The V call is TRBV5-5, the J call TRBJ2-1, with 9 bases identical to TRBD2. Losses at the gene ends were 3 bases for V and 1 base for J; bases not matched to a gene: 8. This CDR3 contains 17 residues. Germline CDR1 SGHKS, CDR2 YYEKEE (reference sequence). The CDR3 nucleotides read TGTGCCAGCAGCTCCCGACTCCTAGCGGGGTCCTACAATGAGCAGTTCTTC. Its protein product is CASSSRLLAGSYNEQFF.

Written as DNA, the CDR3 is TGCGCCAGCAGCAGGGTAGGTCAGCCCCAGCATTTT. Translated: CASSRVGQPQHF. The chain joins TRBV10-2 to TRBJ1-5; D may be TRBD1 (5 bases). The CDR3 sequence is 12 residues long. CDR1 is WSHSY, CDR2 SAAADI, per germline. V lost 6 bases and J 6 bases, leaving 9 bases between the germline ends.

The chain carries TRBV25-1 and TRBJ2-7, with D tentatively TRBD1 (5 bases). With 10 bases removed from V and 1 base from J, the gap between germline ends came to 14 bases. CDR3 size: 13 residues. CDR1 is MGHDK and CDR2 is SYGVNS in the germline V gene. CDR3 in DNA: TGTGCCACCGCAGGGTTAGGATCCTACGAGCAGTACTTC. Amino acid sequence: CATAGLGSYEQYF.

The V and J genes are TRBV10-2 and TRBJ2-5; TRBD2 might be the D (7 bases). The CDR3 runs to 14 residues. Germline CDR1 is WSHSY and CDR2 is SAAADI. Deletions cut 4 bases from V and 4 bases from J, with 13 bases between. CDR3 protein: CASSGRGGGETQYF. In DNA, the CDR3 is TGCGCCAGCAGTGGTAGGGGGGGCGGAGAGACCCAGTACTTC.